Shown below are 8 T cell receptor beta chains from a single sample sequenced in a study of graft-versus-host responses after intestinal transplantation. No antigen has been identified for these receptors. This table comes from immunoSEQ multiplex PCR, and its TCRdb copy is limited to in-frame clones, with some not included. The table shows approximately 90,000 clones, with about 93% occurring only once. Source: unstimulated CD8+ T cells sorted from spleen or lymph node cells, taken before intestinal transplant. All receptors come from a human donor who received an intestinal transplant.

This chain uses TRBV7-2 with TRBJ2-7; tentative D call: TRBD1 (7 bases). Per germline, CDR1 SGHTA and CDR2 FQGNSA. This CDR3 has 14 residues. Trimming cost V 5 bases and J 2 bases, with 13 bases left between them. CDR3 residues: CASSGGTAPYEQYF. CDR3 coding DNA: TGTGCCAGCAGCGGCGGGACAGCCCCCTACGAGCAGTACTTC.

This chain uses TRBV19 with TRBJ2-7; possible D gene TRBD2, 6 bases. Germline V gene sequence: CDR1 LNHDA, CDR2 SQIVND (reference sequence). Deletions cut 7 bases from V and 1 base from J, with 14 bases between. The CDR3 runs to 14 residues. Here the CDR3 reads CASTLGGQSYEQYF. The CDR3 DNA sequence: TGTGCCAGTACGCTGGGGGGTCAATCCTACGAGCAGTACTTC.

The chain recombines TRBV7-6 with TRBJ2-7, with D perhaps matching TRBD1 (6 bases). Germline CDR1 SGHVS, CDR2 FNYEAQ. This CDR3 is 14 amino acids long. V was pared by 0 bases and J by 2 bases, with 8 bases between. This CDR3 reads CASSLAGTTYEQYF. The CDR3 coding sequence is TGTGCCAGCAGCTTAGCCGGGACAACCTACGAGCAGTACTTC.

The chain links TRBV7-2 to TRBJ2-2, with unresolved D. The CDR3 spans 12 residues. Trimming took off 3 bases at V and 7 bases at J, with 6 bases between the two ends. Germline V gives CDR1 SGHTA, CDR2 FQGNSA. In nucleotides, the CDR3 is TGTGCCAGCAGCTTCGGTGTCGGGGAGCTGTTTTTT. Its protein is CASSFGVGELFF.

The chain joins TRBV7-9 to TRBJ1-4; D remains unclear. The ends were cut back, 5 bases at V and 0 bases at J, with 13 bases in the middle. The CDR3 length is 16 residues. Per the germline V gene, CDR1 is SEHNR and CDR2 is FQNEAQ (reference sequence). As DNA, the CDR3 is TGTGCCAGCAGCCTAGGGTTCGGGGCAACTAATGAAAAACTGTTTTTT. Translated, it gives CASSLGFGATNEKLFF.

The chain employs TRBV10-3 and TRBJ2-1; D might be TRBD2 (6 bases). CDR1 is ENHRY and CDR2 is SYGVKD in the germline V gene. V lost 10 bases and J lost 9, with 13 bases in between. CDR3 length: 11 amino acids. The CDR3: CATSGGSEQFF. Here the CDR3 DNA reads TGTGCCACCTCCGGAGGGAGTGAGCAGTTCTTC.

This chain links TRBV7-2 with TRBJ1-2; D gene unclear. Germline-derived CDR1 and CDR2 are SGHTA and FQGNSA. CDR3 size: 13 residues. V gave up 5 bases and J gave up 6 bases, with 13 bases separating them. CDR3 residues: CASSRREWNGYTF. The CDR3 DNA follows: TGTGCCAGCAGCAGACGGGAGTGGAATGGCTACACCTTC.

In nucleotides, the CDR3 is TGCGCCAGCAGCCAAGAATGGGGGGAGATTGGGGCCAACGTCCTGACTTTC. Encoded protein: CASSQEWGEIGANVLTF. The chain couples TRBV4-1 to TRBJ2-6; D might be TRBD2 (6 bases). Trimming cost V 0 bases and J 3 bases, with 12 bases left between them. Germline loops: CDR1 MGHRA, CDR2 YSYEKL. The CDR3 consists of 17 residues.